The clone carrying this T cell receptor (beta chain) was observed a single time. The same CDR3 arises from other DNA sequences in this sample as well. The CDR3 is 12 residues long. Trimming pared 4 bases from V and 5 bases from J, leaving 5 bases between. Germline lookup yields CDR1 SNHLY and CDR2 FYNNEI. Obtained from alopecia areata patients were lesional scalp punch biopsies along with peripheral blood. Both CD4+ and CD8+ T cells were separated by sorting PBMCs. The source of the sample is a study of CD8+ T cells in alopecia areata. Study-wide context: Tofacitinib exposure lasted 6 to 18 months, followed by 6 months off drug.

Sequencing templates came from extracted RNA that was reverse transcribed into cDNA. Only in-frame clones appear in the TCRdb table, and some are missing; sequencing was by immunoSEQ multiplex PCR. The profile covers 200,000 to 250,000 clones, with 67% appearing a single time and approximately 1.2% taken by the ten largest. Here the sequenced sample was CD4+ T cells sorted from blood, taken at week 0. The chain couples TRBV2 to TRBJ1-4; D call uncertain. This sequence originates from a human donor with alopecia areata. As DNA, the CDR3 is TGTGCCAGCAGTGGGACCAATGAAAAACTGTTTTTT. It yields the protein CASSGTNEKLFF.